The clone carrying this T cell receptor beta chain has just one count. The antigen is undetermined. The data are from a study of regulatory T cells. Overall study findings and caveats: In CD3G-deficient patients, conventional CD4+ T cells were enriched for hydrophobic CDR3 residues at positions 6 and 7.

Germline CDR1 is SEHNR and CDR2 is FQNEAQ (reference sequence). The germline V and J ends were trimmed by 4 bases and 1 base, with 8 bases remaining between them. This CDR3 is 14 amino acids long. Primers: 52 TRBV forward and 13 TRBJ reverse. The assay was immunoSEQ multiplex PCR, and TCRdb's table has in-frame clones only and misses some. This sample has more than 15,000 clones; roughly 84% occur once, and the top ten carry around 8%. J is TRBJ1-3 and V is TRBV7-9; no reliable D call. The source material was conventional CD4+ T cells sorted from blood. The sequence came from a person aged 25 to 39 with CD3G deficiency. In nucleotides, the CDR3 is TGTGCCAGCAGCTCAGGTTTTTCTGGAAACACCATATATTTT. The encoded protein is CASSSGFSGNTIYF.